These 2 T cell receptor beta chains share one sample of origin, sequenced in a study of human T cells and chemical hapten exposure. MiXCR was run by TCRdb on the RACE reads, yielding one entry per CDR3 protein. The table lists about 340,000 distinct CDR3 sequences, around 7% of them singletons, with about 8% in the top ten. Described time point: patch test 1, 2 weeks after DPC sensitization. Described treatment: therapeutic diphenylcyclopropenone sensitization with weekly scalp DPC. The starting material was whole blood, obtained in connection with sensitization to the hapten diphenylcyclopropenone (DPC). The receptors were sampled from a woman younger than 35 with alopecia areata. Some clones in this sample may be carry-over from other donors' samples.

This clonotype has a handful of counts. This chain joins TRBV7-2 and TRBJ2-3; tentative D call: TRBD2 (6 bases). Germline V CDR1 and CDR2: SGHTA, FQGNSA. V dropped 2 bases and J dropped 2 bases, with 14 bases sitting between them. This CDR3 spans 16 amino acids. Here the CDR3 reads CASSLNGGIDTDTQYF. DNA of the CDR3: TGTGCCAGCAGCTTAAATGGCGGGATCGACACAGATACGCAGTATTTT. The variable domain in full, with the rest retrieved from reference TRBV7-2 and TRBJ2-3, is GAGVSQSPSNKVTEKGKDVELRCDPISGHTALYWYRQSLGQGLEFLIYFQGNSAPDKSGLPSDRFSAERTGGSVSTLTIQRTQQEDSAVYLCASSLNGGIDTDTQYFGPGTRLTVL.

The sample holds many counts of this clonotype. The J gene is TRBJ2-1, the V gene TRBV5-1; D is possibly TRBD1 or TRBD2 (5 bases each). This CDR3 is built from 14 residues. With 4 bases removed from V and 9 bases from J, the gap between germline ends came to 17 bases. From germline, CDR1 is SGHRS and CDR2 YFSETQ. The CDR3 is CASSPLDQRGEQFF. The CDR3, as DNA: TGCGCCAGCAGCCCCCTAGATCAGAGGGGTGAGCAGTTCTTC.